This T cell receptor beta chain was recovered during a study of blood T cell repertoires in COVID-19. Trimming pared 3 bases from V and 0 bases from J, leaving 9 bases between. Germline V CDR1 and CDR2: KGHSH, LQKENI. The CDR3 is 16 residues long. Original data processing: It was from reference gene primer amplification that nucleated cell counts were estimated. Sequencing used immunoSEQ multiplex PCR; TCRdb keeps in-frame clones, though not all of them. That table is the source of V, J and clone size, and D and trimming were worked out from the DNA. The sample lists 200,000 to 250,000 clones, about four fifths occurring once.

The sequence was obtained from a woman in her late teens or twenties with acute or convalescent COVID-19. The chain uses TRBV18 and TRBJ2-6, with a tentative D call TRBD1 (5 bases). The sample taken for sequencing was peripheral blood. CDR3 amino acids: CASSPPGSSGANVLTF. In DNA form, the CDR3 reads TGTGCCAGCTCACCTCCAGGGTCCTCTGGGGCCAACGTCCTGACTTTC.